Below, 11 T cell receptor beta chains from the same sample are listed, as sequenced in a study of beta chain features in type 1 diabetes. These TCRs are of unknown antigen specificity. Study-wide results and caveats: Moderate yet significant TCRB CDR3 shortening was seen in Type 1 diabetes patients in all four CD4+ subsets.

Expressed TCRB transcripts were sequenced after all isolated RNA was converted to cDNA. Data came from immunoSEQ multiplex PCR; TCRdb stores just in-frame clones and leaves some out. The sample shows hundreds of thousands of clones, roughly an eighth of them seen only once. Input material: naive CD4+ T cells from blood. These receptors were taken from a man younger than 35 with type 1 diabetes.

This clone came up a few times. The rearrangement joins TRBV29-1 to TRBJ1-5; D gene ambiguous. Trimming removed 4 bases at V and 4 bases at J, with 8 bases between. CDR1 is SQVTM, CDR2 ANQGSEA, per germline. The CDR3 is 12 amino acids. The CDR3 DNA is TGCAGCGTTGGCGTCTTAAATCAGCCCCAGCATTTT. It codes for CSVGVLNQPQHF. Complete variable domain (other parts from reference TRBV29-1 and TRBJ1-5): SAVISQKPSRDICQRGTSLTIQCQVDSQVTMMFWYRQQPGQSLTLIATANQGSEATYESGFVIDKFPISRPNLTFSTLTVSNMSPEDSSIYLCSVGVLNQPQHFGDGTRLSIL.

The chain has TRBV7-2 and TRBJ2-3, with D unclear. The germline CDR1 and CDR2 sequences are SGHTA and FQGNSA. CDR3 length equals 14 residues. V gave up 3 bases and J gave up 2 bases, with 9 bases separating them. CDR3 nucleotide sequence: TGTGCCAGCAGCTTGGACCATCTCACAGATACGCAGTATTTT. Its translation is CASSLDHLTDTQYF.

The chain links TRBV6-5 to TRBJ2-3; D gene ambiguous. Germline lookup yields CDR1 MNHEY and CDR2 SVGAGI. This CDR3 region has 13 residues. Trimming shortened V by 5 bases and J by 8 bases, and 14 bases separated the two germline ends. CDR3 residues: CASSQGGPGTQYF. The CDR3 DNA is TGTGCCAGCAGTCAAGGTGGACCCGGTACGCAGTATTTT.

This clone came up a few times. The genes are TRBV29-1 and TRBJ1-1, with 7 bases that match TRBD1. The trim removed 5 bases at V and 5 bases at J, leaving 8 bases unmatched. The germline gives CDR1 SQVTM, CDR2 ANQGSEA. The CDR3 runs 13 residues. The CDR3 protein is CSVLWDRQTEAFF. In DNA, the CDR3 is TGCAGCGTTCTCTGGGACAGACAAACTGAAGCTTTCTTT.

Concerning this clone: A much larger clone sits a single nucleotide away, making a read error possible. V and J are TRBV11-1 and TRBJ2-1; no clear D. The CDR3 covers 13 residues. V was cut by 3 bases and J by 3 bases, with 6 bases left in between. Germline assignment: CDR1 SGHAT and CDR2 FQDESV (reference sequence). In nucleotides, the CDR3 is TGTGCCAGCAGCTTCGGCGGCTACAATGAGCAGTTCTTC. It specifies CASSFGGYNEQFF. Full variable domain (missing parts from reference TRBV11-1 and TRBJ2-1): EAEVAQSPRYKITEKSQAVAFWCDPISGHATLYWYRQILGQGPELLVQFQDESVVDDSQLPKDRFSAERLKGVDSTLKIQPAELGDSAMYLCASSFGGYNEQFFGPGTRLTVL.

This clone was detected only a few times. CDR3 region: CASSLVPSGRPYYNEQFF. In DNA, the CDR3 is TGTGCCAGCAGCTTGGTTCCTAGCGGGAGGCCATATTACAATGAGCAGTTCTTC. V and J are TRBV7-2 and TRBJ2-1; 11 positions agree with TRBD2. V lost 3 bases to trimming and J lost 4 bases; unmatched junction nucleotides: 11. From germline, CDR1 is SGHTA and CDR2 FQGNSA. The CDR3 loop spans 18 amino acids.

Only a few counts were recorded for this clone. This chain links TRBV5-1 with TRBJ2-1, with 7 positions matching TRBD1. The germline V gene encodes CDR1 SGHRS and CDR2 YFSETQ. The V gene end was trimmed by 3 bases and the J gene end by 6 bases; junction bases not matched to a gene: 9. The CDR3 sequence is 15 residues long. This CDR3 reads CASSSYRGLGNEQFF. The CDR3, as DNA: TGCGCCAGCAGCTCTTACAGGGGATTGGGCAATGAGCAGTTCTTC. The full variable domain, with the rest looked up from reference TRBV5-1 and TRBJ2-1, is KAGVTQTPRYLIKTRGQQVTLSCSPISGHRSVSWYQQTPGQGLQFLFEYFSETQRNKGNFPGRFSGRQFSNSRSEMNVSTLELGDSALYLCASSSYRGLGNEQFFGPGTRLTVL.

In DNA form, the CDR3 reads TGCGCCAGCAGCCAAGCTGTGGGCGCCTACAATGAGCAGTTCTTC. As protein: CASSQAVGAYNEQFF. The J gene is TRBJ2-1, the V gene TRBV4-1; D gene ambiguous. This CDR3 has 15 residues. The germline V gene encodes CDR1 MGHRA and CDR2 YSYEKL. V gave up 1 base and J gave up 2 bases, with 9 bases separating them.

There are a few counts of this clone. This chain uses TRBV18 with TRBJ2-3; possibly TRBD1 for D (6 bases). Trimming shortened V by 3 bases and J by 7 bases, and 11 bases separated the two germline ends. Germline V CDR1 and CDR2: KGHSH, LQKENI. The length of the CDR3 is 13 residues. CDR3 in amino acids: CASSPDRWNTQYF. CDR3 nucleotide sequence: TGTGCCAGCTCACCCGACAGGTGGAATACGCAGTATTTT.

The chain recombines TRBV7-9 with TRBJ2-6; D could derive from TRBD1 or TRBD2 (7 bases each). The CDR3 is 16 amino acids. V lost 3 bases and J lost 2, with 11 bases in between. Germline V gene sequence: CDR1 SEHNR, CDR2 FQNEAQ (reference sequence). The chain's CDR3 is CASSLGGGTGANVLTF. CDR3 coding DNA: TGTGCCAGCAGCTTGGGAGGGGGCACTGGGGCCAACGTCCTGACTTTC.

In its sample, this clone was seen once. The V and J genes are TRBV9 and TRBJ1-4; 7 positions match TRBD1. The CDR3 covers 13 residues. Losses at the gene ends were 3 bases for V and 8 bases for J; bases not matched to a gene: 4. Germline V CDR1 and CDR2: SGDLS, YYNGEE. The CDR3, as DNA: TGTGCCAGCAGCGCCAACAGGGGAGAAAAACTGTTTTTT. Protein sequence: CASSANRGEKLFF.